One and the same sample provided the 21 T cell receptor beta chains below, sequenced in a study of CD8+ T cells in alopecia areata. RNA was extracted and reverse transcribed into cDNA as the sequencing template. Repertoires were generated with immunoSEQ multiplex PCR, while TCRdb's copy carries only in-frame clones and drops some. The sample shows about 180,000 clones, about 47% of them seen only once. Treatment described: oral pan-JAK inhibitor, 5-10 mg twice daily. The sample was CD8+ T cells sorted from blood, taken at approximately week 52, from a patient treated with tofacitinib. Receptor source: a human donor with alopecia areata.

A few counts support this clone. CDR3 nucleotides: TGTGCCAGCAGCGGTCGTGTGACTAGCGTTCTAGATACGCAGTATTTT. As protein: CASSGRVTSVLDTQYF. The V gene is TRBV7-2, the J gene TRBJ2-3; 8 positions agree with TRBD2. CDR1 SGHTA and CDR2 FQGNSA come from the germline V gene. The CDR3 sequence is 16 residues long. The trim removed 5 bases at V and 5 bases at J, leaving 12 bases unmatched.

This clone showed up just once. The chain joins TRBV30 to TRBJ2-1; 10 bases map to TRBD2. The germline V gene encodes CDR1 GTSNPN and CDR2 SVGIG (reference sequence). V was clipped by 5 bases and J by 7 bases; unmatched bases: 11. There are 15 residues in the CDR3. CDR3 DNA: TGTGCCTGGGCCGCCCTAGCGGGGGTCGCGAATGAGCAGTTCTTC. This translates into CAWAALAGVANEQFF.

V gene TRBV7-2 combines with J gene TRBJ1-3, with D hard to call. From germline, CDR1 is SGHTA and CDR2 FQGNSA. The CDR3 contains 16 residues. V was trimmed by 3 bases and J by 4 bases, leaving 16 bases between them. CDR3 residues: CASSLVGWEEGNTIYF. The CDR3, as DNA: TGTGCCAGCAGCTTGGTGGGGTGGGAAGAAGGAAACACCATATATTTT.

The chain couples TRBV13 to TRBJ2-7, with D perhaps TRBD1 (6 bases). The germline V and J ends were trimmed by 1 base and 0 bases, with 7 bases remaining between them. Germline CDR1 reads PRHDT; CDR2 reads FYEKMQ (reference sequence). This CDR3 contains 14 residues. The CDR3 DNA reads as TGTGCCAGCAGCTTAGAACAGGGCTCCTACGAGCAGTACTTC. It yields the protein CASSLEQGSYEQYF.

CDR3 protein: CAWSPLATGELFF. The DNA for the CDR3 is TGTGCCTGGAGCCCACTAGCAACCGGGGAGCTGTTTTTT. The rearrangement links TRBV30 to TRBJ2-2, with D perhaps TRBD2 (6 bases). Trimming left V 3 bases short and J 5 bases short, with 10 bases between. CDR3 length: 13 residues. CDR1 is GTSNPN, CDR2 SVGIG, per germline (reference sequence).

The J gene is TRBJ1-5, the V gene TRBV4-2, with TRBD1 matching 7 bases. This CDR3 has 13 residues. V shed 6 bases and J 7 bases; nucleotides not matched to a gene: 6. From germline, CDR1 is LGHNA and CDR2 YNFKEQ. CDR3 coding DNA: TGTGCCAGCAGTTCCCAGACAGGGCAGCCCCAGCATTTT. Its protein is CASSSQTGQPQHF.

This clone was detected ten times or more. This rearrangement joins TRBV5-6 to TRBJ1-2; no reliable D call. The CDR3 totals 12 residues. CDR1 and CDR2 from the germline V gene are SGHDT and YYEEEE. The ends were cut back, 0 bases at V and 7 bases at J, with 7 bases in the middle. The CDR3 DNA is TGTGCCAGCAGCTTGGTGGCAGGTGGCTACACCTTC. This encodes CASSLVAGGYTF.

V is TRBV19 and J is TRBJ2-1; TRBD1 is a possible D gene (5 bases). V was cut by 0 bases and J by 1 base, with 13 bases left in between. In germline, CDR1 is LNHDA, CDR2 SQIVND (reference sequence). This CDR3 has 17 amino acids. CDR3 loop: CASSIDFDSESYNEQFF. The DNA of the CDR3 is TGTGCCAGTAGTATAGATTTTGACAGCGAATCCTACAATGAGCAGTTCTTC.

The chain links TRBV7-9 to TRBJ2-1, with unresolved D. Germline CDR1 reads SEHNR; CDR2 reads FQNEAQ (reference sequence). This CDR3 contains 12 residues. Trimming stripped 8 bases from V and 5 bases from J, with 10 bases between. This CDR3 is CASPGSDNEQFF. The CDR3 DNA sequence: TGTGCCAGCCCGGGCTCGGACAATGAGCAGTTCTTC.

The V call is TRBV6-6, the J call TRBJ2-3; D not resolved. Germline V gene sequence: CDR1 MNHNY, CDR2 SVGAGI (reference sequence). V dropped 4 bases and J dropped 3 bases, with 8 bases sitting between them. This CDR3 spans 13 amino acids. The DNA of the CDR3 is TGTGCCAGCAGTTCTATGGCTACAGATACGCAGTATTTT. It yields the protein CASSSMATDTQYF.

This clone occurred a few times. V and J are TRBV14 and TRBJ1-4; the match to TRBD1 covers 7 bases. CDR3 size: 14 residues. Germline trimming cut 5 bases from V and 7 bases from J; bases unmatched to any gene: 7. Germline CDR1 is SGHDN and CDR2 is FVKESK. CDR3 sequence: CASSFGTVGEKLFF. The CDR3 nucleotides read TGTGCCAGCAGCTTCGGGACAGTCGGTGAAAAACTGTTTTTT.

The rearrangement links TRBV10-3 to TRBJ2-2; the D gene is possibly TRBD1 (6 bases). The CDR3 loop spans 17 amino acids. Germline CDR1 and CDR2: ENHRY and SYGVKD. The V end was cut by 4 bases, the J end by 0 bases, with 15 bases between. CDR3 DNA sequence: TGTGCCATCAGTGGGACAGCTGGACTTTCGAACACCGGGGAGCTGTTTTTT. Translation: CAISGTAGLSNTGELFF.

In DNA form, the CDR3 reads TGCGCCAGCAGCCATTGGCCCGGGACAGGGATAATCGAGCAGTACTTC. It translates to CASSHWPGTGIIEQYF. The V gene is TRBV4-3, the J gene TRBJ2-7, with TRBD1 matching 9 bases. Germline V gene lookup returns CDR1 LGHNA and CDR2 YSLEER. CDR3 length: 16 amino acids. Unmatched junction bases numbered 12, after V lost 3 bases and J lost 6 bases.

This clone occurred once. The chain has TRBV2 and TRBJ1-3, with TRBD1 as a possible D gene (5 bases). The CDR3 sequence is 14 residues long. Germline V gene data show CDR1 as SNHLY and CDR2 as FYNNEI. Trimming left V 7 bases short and J 2 bases short, with 12 bases between. CDR3 in DNA: TGTGCCAGCAAGAGCCAGGGTCCTGGAAACACCATATATTTT. Protein product: CASKSQGPGNTIYF. Together with reference TRBV2 and TRBJ1-3, the CDR3 gives the full variable domain: EPEVTQTPSHQVTQMGQEVILRCVPISNHLYFYWYRQILGQKVEFLVSFYNNEISEKSEIFDDQFSVERPDGSNFTLKIRSTKLEDSAMYFCASKSQGPGNTIYFGEGSWLTVV.

The chain employs TRBV18 and TRBJ2-1; 12 bases line up with TRBD2. This CDR3 comprises 18 residues. Germline-derived CDR1 and CDR2 are KGHSH and LQKENI. The ends lost 6 bases at V and 2 bases at J; junction bases unmatched: 11. CDR3 sequence (DNA): TGTGCCAGCTCGCGTCCGGGACTAGCGGGTTTCGCCTACAATGAGCAGTTCTTC. It translates to CASSRPGLAGFAYNEQFF. Drawing the rest from reference TRBV18 and TRBJ2-1, the complete variable domain is NAGVMQNPRHLVRRRGQEARLRCSPMKGHSHVYWYRQLPEEGLKFMVYLQKENIIDESGMPKERFSAEFPKEGPSILRIQQVVRGDSAAYFCASSRPGLAGFAYNEQFFGPGTRLTVL.

This clone was recorded a few times. The V gene is TRBV4-3, the J gene TRBJ1-4, with unresolved D. V dropped 0 bases and J dropped 6 bases, with 5 bases sitting between them. Germline V lookup: CDR1 LGHNA, CDR2 YSLEER. The CDR3 totals 13 residues. The CDR3, as DNA: TGCGCCAGCAGCCAAGACCGGGATGAAAAACTGTTTTTT. Its protein is CASSQDRDEKLFF.

In its sample, this clone was seen a few times. This rearrangement joins TRBV2 to TRBJ2-7; 8 nucleotides match TRBD1. Germline CDR1 reads SNHLY; CDR2 reads FYNNEI. The CDR3 totals 15 residues. V gave up 6 bases and J gave up 5 bases; unmatched junction bases: 12. CDR3 residues: CASRVPTGVLDEQYF. The CDR3 coding sequence is TGTGCCAGCAGAGTTCCGACAGGGGTCTTAGACGAGCAGTACTTC.

The chain joins TRBV7-3 to TRBJ1-2; no clear D gene. This CDR3 has 14 residues. The V end was cut by 1 base, the J end by 3 bases, with 9 bases between. CDR1 is SGHTA, CDR2 FQGTGA, per germline. CDR3 bases: TGTGCCAGCAGCTTAAATGGCAAGGACTATGGCTACACCTTC. This translates into CASSLNGKDYGYTF.

The chain couples TRBV19 to TRBJ2-3, with TRBD2 matching over 8 bases. The CDR3 is 14 residues long. The J segment lost 2 bases and the V segment lost 7 bases, leaving 5 bases of the junction unmatched. Germline values: CDR1 LNHDA, CDR2 SQIVND (reference sequence). CDR3 region: CASTRGGITDTQYF. In DNA form, the CDR3 reads TGTGCCAGTACTCGGGGGGGTATCACAGATACGCAGTATTTT.

V usage is TRBV5-6 and J usage is TRBJ1-1; D perhaps matches TRBD1 (6 bases). V was pared by 0 bases and J by 3 bases, with 6 bases between. Germline V gene sequence: CDR1 SGHDT, CDR2 YYEEEE. This CDR3 region has 13 residues. The DNA of the CDR3 is TGTGCCAGCAGCTTGGACAGGGACACTGAAGCTTTCTTT. Amino acid sequence: CASSLDRDTEAFF.

The chain recombines TRBV7-2 with TRBJ2-7; 7 bases are shared with TRBD1. CDR1 is SGHTA and CDR2 is FQGNSA in the germline V gene. The V segment lost 0 bases and the J segment 0 bases; nucleotides outside the gene matches: 5. The CDR3 spans 16 residues. CDR3 region: CASSLASQGPSYEQYF. For the CDR3, the DNA is TGTGCCAGCAGCTTAGCATCACAGGGGCCCTCCTACGAGCAGTACTTC.